This T cell receptor (beta chain) was retrieved from a study of blood T cell repertoires in COVID-19. The data were produced by immunoSEQ multiplex PCR, yet TCRdb's version contains in-frame clones alone and is incomplete. Of 190,000 or so clones in the sample, 65% to 90% are singletons; the top ten hold roughly 4.9%. The J segment lost 4 bases and the V segment lost 3 bases, leaving 6 bases of the junction unmatched. Per germline, CDR1 SGDLS and CDR2 YYNGEE. The CDR3 length is 15 residues. V usage is TRBV9 and J usage is TRBJ2-1, with TRBD2 matching over 8 bases. Sequenced sample: PBMCs or T cells enriched from blood (not recorded which). This receptor was taken from a woman under 40 who had been exposed to COVID-19. In DNA, the CDR3 is TGTGCCAGCAGCGCCTCTAGCGGGTTTTACAATGAGCAGTTCTTC. This codes for CASSASSGFYNEQFF.